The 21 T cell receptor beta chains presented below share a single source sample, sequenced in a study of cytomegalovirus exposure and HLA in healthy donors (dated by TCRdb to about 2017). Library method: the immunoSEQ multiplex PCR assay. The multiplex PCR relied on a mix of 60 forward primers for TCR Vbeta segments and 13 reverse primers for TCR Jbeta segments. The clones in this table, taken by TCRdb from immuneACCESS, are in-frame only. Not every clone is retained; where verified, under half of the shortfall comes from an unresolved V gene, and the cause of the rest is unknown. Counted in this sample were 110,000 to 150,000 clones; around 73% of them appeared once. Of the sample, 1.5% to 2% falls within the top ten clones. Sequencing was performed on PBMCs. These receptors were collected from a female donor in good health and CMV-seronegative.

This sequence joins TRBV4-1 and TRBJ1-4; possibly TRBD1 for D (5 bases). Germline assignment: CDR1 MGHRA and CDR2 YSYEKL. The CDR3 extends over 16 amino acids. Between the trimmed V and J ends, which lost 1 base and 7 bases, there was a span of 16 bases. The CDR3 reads CASSQVGLGQSEKLFF. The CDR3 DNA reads TGCGCCAGCAGCCAAGTCGGGTTGGGGCAGAGTGAAAAACTGTTTTTT.

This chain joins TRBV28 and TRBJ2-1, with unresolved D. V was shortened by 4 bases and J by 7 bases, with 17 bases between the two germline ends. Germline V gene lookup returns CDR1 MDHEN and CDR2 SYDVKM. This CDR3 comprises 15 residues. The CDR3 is CASSSKPDPGNEQFF. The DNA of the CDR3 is TGTGCCAGCAGTTCTAAGCCTGATCCAGGTAATGAGCAGTTCTTC. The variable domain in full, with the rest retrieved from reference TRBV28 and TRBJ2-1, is DVKVTQSSRYLVKRTGEKVFLECVQDMDHENMFWYRQDPGLGLRLIYFSYDVKMKEKGDIPEGYSVSREKKERFSLILESASTNQTSMYLCASSSKPDPGNEQFFGPGTRLTVL.

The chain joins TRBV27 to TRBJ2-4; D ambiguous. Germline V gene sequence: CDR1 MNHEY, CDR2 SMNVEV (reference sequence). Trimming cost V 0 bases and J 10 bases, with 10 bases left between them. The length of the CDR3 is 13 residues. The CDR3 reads CASSLSIGPIQYF. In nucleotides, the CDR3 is TGTGCCAGCAGTTTATCGATTGGGCCAATTCAGTACTTC.

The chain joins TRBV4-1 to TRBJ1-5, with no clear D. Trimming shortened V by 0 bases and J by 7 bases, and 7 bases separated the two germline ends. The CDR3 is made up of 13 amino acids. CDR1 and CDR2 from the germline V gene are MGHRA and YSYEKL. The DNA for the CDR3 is TGCGCCAGCAGCCAAGACGGGGAGCAGCCCCAGCATTTT. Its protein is CASSQDGEQPQHF.

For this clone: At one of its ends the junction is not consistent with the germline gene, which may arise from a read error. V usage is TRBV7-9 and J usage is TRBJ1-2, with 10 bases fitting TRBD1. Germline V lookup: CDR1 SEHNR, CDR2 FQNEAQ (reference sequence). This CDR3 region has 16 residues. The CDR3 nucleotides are TGTTCCAGCAGCTCAGAGACAGGGGGCTTTTACTATGGCTACACCTTC. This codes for CSSSSETGGFYYGYTF.

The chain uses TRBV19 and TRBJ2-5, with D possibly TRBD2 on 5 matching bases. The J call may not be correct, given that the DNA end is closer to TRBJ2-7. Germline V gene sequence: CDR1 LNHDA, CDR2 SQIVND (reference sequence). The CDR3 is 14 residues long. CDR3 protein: CASSINSATYEQYF. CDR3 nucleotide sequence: TGTGCCAGTAGTATTAATAGCGCTACGTACGAGCAGTACTTC.

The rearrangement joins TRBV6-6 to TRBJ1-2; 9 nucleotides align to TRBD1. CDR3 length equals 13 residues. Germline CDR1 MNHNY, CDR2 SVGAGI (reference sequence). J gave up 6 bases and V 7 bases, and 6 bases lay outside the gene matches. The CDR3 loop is CASTKGQGDGYTF. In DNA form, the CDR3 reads TGTGCCAGCACCAAGGGACAGGGTGATGGCTACACCTTC.

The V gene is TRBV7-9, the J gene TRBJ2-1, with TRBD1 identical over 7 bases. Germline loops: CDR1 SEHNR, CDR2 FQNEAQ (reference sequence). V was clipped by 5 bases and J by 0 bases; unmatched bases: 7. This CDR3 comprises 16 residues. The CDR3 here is CASSGHRGSSYNEQFF. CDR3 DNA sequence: TGTGCCAGCAGCGGACACAGGGGAAGCTCCTACAATGAGCAGTTCTTC.

This CDR3 reads CASSFSGRNTGELFF. The CDR3 coding sequence is TGTGCCAGCAGCTTTAGCGGGCGGAACACCGGGGAGCTGTTTTTT. The V gene is TRBV7-9, the J gene TRBJ2-2; 7 bases match TRBD2. Germline trimming cut 3 bases from V and 1 base from J; bases unmatched to any gene: 2. The germline gives CDR1 SEHNR, CDR2 FQNEAQ (reference sequence). The CDR3 is 15 amino acids. Full variable domain (missing parts from reference TRBV7-9 and TRBJ2-2): DTGVSQNPRHKITKRGQNVTFRCDPISEHNRLYWYRQTLGQGPEFLTYFQNEAQLEKSRLLSDRFSAERPKGSFSTLEIQRTEQGDSAMYLCASSFSGRNTGELFFGEGSRLTVL.

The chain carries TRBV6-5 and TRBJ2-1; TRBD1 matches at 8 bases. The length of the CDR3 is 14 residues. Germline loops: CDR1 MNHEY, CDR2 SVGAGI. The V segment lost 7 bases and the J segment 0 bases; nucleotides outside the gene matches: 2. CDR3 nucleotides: TGTGCCAGCACGGACAGGGACTCCTACAATGAGCAGTTCTTC. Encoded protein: CASTDRDSYNEQFF.

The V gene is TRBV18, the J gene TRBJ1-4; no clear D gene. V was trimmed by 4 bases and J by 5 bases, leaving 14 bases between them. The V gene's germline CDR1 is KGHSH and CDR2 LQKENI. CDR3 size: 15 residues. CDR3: CASSLSGRQNEKLFF. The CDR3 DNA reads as TGTGCCAGCTCACTCTCCGGGAGGCAAAATGAAAAACTGTTTTTT.

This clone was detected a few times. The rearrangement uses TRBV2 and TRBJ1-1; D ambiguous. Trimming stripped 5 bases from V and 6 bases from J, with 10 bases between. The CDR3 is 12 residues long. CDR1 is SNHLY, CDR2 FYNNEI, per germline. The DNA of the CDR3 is TGTGCCAGCAGTTTACCCGAGTCTGAAGCTTTCTTT. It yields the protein CASSLPESEAFF.

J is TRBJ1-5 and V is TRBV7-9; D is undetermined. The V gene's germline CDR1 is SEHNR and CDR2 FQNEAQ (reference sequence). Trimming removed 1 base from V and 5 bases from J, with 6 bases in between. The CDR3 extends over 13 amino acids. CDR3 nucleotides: TGTGCCAGCAGCTTAGGAGGTGATCAGCCCCAGCATTTT. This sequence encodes CASSLGGDQPQHF.

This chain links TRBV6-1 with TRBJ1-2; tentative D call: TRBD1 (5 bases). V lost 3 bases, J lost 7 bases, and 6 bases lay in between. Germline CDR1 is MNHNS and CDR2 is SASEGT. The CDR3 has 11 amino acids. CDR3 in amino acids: CASSEGLGYTF. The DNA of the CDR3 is TGTGCCAGCAGTGAGGGGCTTGGCTACACCTTC.

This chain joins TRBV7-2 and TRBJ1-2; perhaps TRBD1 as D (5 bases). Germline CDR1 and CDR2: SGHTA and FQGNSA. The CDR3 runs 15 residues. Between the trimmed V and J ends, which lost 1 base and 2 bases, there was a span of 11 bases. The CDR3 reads CASSLGGGVNYGYTF. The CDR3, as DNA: TGTGCCAGCAGCTTAGGGGGAGGGGTGAACTATGGCTACACCTTC.

The CDR3: CASSPRLAYQETQYF. Here the CDR3 DNA reads TGTGCCAGCAGCCCAAGACTCGCTTACCAAGAGACCCAGTACTTC. The rearrangement links TRBV7-6 to TRBJ2-5; D remains unclear. This CDR3 has 15 amino acids. Germline V gene data show CDR1 as SGHVS and CDR2 as FNYEAQ. V lost 5 bases to trimming and J lost 0 bases, with 13 bases between them.

CDR3 nucleotides: TGTGCCAGCAGCGCCAGACAGAGAAGCTCCTACAATGAGCAGTTCTTC. Translated: CASSARQRSSYNEQFF. The chain uses TRBV5-4 and TRBJ2-1, with D perhaps TRBD1 (5 bases). This CDR3 contains 16 residues. Trimming stripped 4 bases from V and 0 bases from J, with 14 bases between. Germline V gene sequence: CDR1 SGHNT, CDR2 YYREEE (reference sequence).

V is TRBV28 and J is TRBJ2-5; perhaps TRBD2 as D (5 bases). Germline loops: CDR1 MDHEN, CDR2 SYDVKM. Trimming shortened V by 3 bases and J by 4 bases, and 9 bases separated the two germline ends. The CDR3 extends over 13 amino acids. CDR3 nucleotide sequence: TGTGCCAGCAGTTTCGGACTGTTAGAGACCCAGTACTTC. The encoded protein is CASSFGLLETQYF. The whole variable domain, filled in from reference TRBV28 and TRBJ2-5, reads DVKVTQSSRYLVKRTGEKVFLECVQDMDHENMFWYRQDPGLGLRLIYFSYDVKMKEKGDIPEGYSVSREKKERFSLILESASTNQTSMYLCASSFGLLETQYFGPGTRLLVL.

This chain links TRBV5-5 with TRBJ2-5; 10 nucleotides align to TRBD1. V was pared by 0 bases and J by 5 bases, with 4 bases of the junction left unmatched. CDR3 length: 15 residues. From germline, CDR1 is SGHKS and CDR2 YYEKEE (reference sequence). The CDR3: CASSLEGQGFETQYF. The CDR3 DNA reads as TGTGCCAGCAGCTTGGAGGGACAGGGGTTTGAGACCCAGTACTTC.

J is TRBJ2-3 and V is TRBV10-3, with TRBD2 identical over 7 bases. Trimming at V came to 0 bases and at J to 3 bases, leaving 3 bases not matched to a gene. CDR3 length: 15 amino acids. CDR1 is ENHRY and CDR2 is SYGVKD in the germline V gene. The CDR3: CAISESGGGTDTQYF. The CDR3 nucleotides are TGTGCCATCAGTGAGTCGGGCGGGGGTACAGATACGCAGTATTTT.

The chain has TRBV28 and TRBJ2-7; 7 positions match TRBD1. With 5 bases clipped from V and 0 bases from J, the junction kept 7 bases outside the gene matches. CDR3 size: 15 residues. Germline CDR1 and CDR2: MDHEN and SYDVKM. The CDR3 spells CASSLRQGPSYEQYF. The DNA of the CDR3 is TGTGCCAGCAGTCTCAGACAGGGCCCCTCCTACGAGCAGTACTTC.